These 17 T cell receptor beta chains came from one sample sequenced in a study of metastatic and nonmetastatic thyroid tumors. Using MiXCR, TCRdb re-called clones from the PCR reads. Found here are almost 70,000 clones, about 14% of them singletons; the top ten hold 6.5%. Patients were all untreated before their thyroid surgery. Sequenced material: blood. The source is a male donor with papillary thyroid cancer or a benign thyroid nodule (not recorded which). Some clones in this sample may be carry-over from other donors' samples.

This clone was counted between two and nine times. It may be a read error: a sequence one base away is much more abundant. This rearrangement joins TRBV29-1 to TRBJ2-1; weak D call: TRBD2 (5 bases). This CDR3 has 13 amino acids. Trimming took 5 bases from V and 10 from J, leaving 18 bases between them. Germline loops: CDR1 SQVTM, CDR2 ANQGSEA. This CDR3 reads CSVIASGWWEQFF. In nucleotides, the CDR3 is TGCAGCGTTATAGCGTCAGGATGGTGGGAGCAGTTCTTC.

The sample holds many counts of this clone. The rearrangement uses TRBV20-1 and TRBJ1-6, with 7 bases fitting TRBD1. The germline CDR1 and CDR2 sequences are DFQATT and SNEGSKA (reference sequence). The CDR3 consists of 13 residues. The ends lost 4 bases at V and 11 bases at J; junction bases unmatched: 8. The CDR3 region is CSATGTEYTPLHF. CDR3 DNA: TGCAGTGCTACGGGGACAGAATATACACCCCTCCACTTT.

The table lists this clone with many counts. The V call is TRBV11-2, the J call TRBJ1-4; TRBD1 matches at 7 bases. The germline CDR1 and CDR2 sequences are SGHAT and FQNNGV. V dropped 5 bases and J dropped 7; count of bases not matched to a gene: 7. The CDR3 is made up of 14 amino acids. In DNA, the CDR3 is TGTGCCAGCAGCCCACAGGGGAGGGGTGAAAAACTGTTTTTT. Amino acid sequence: CASSPQGRGEKLFF. Complete variable domain (other parts from reference TRBV11-2 and TRBJ1-4): EAGVAQSPRYKIIEKRQSVAFWCNPISGHATLYWYQQILGQGPKLLIQFQNNGVVDDSQLPKDRFSAERLKGVDSTLKIQPAKLEDSAVYLCASSPQGRGEKLFFGSGTQLSVL.

There are many counts of this clone. The chain uses TRBV18 and TRBJ1-1; TRBD1 matches 12 bases. Germline CDR1 KGHSH, CDR2 LQKENI. J lost 2 bases, V lost 5 bases, and 6 bases had no gene match. This CDR3 comprises 16 residues. The DNA for the CDR3 is TGTGCCAGCTCATTGGGGACAGGGGGCCCAAACACTGAAGCTTTCTTT. Its protein is CASSLGTGGPNTEAFF.

The chain is built from TRBV6-1 and TRBJ1-1; 8 nucleotides line up with TRBD1. The CDR3 length is 14 residues. With V trimmed by 6 bases and J by 5 bases, 8 bases remained unmatched. CDR1 MNHNS and CDR2 SASEGT come from the germline V gene. Written as DNA, the CDR3 is TGTGCCAGCAGCCCAGGGGGCTTGGTGACTGAAGCTTTCTTT. Encoded protein: CASSPGGLVTEAFF.

This clone was found many times. A much larger clone lies a single base off, so this may be a read error. Other DNA sequences in the same sample also yield this CDR3. The chain is built from TRBV10-3 and TRBJ2-2; D gene ambiguous. CDR3 size: 16 residues. The germline V gene encodes CDR1 ENHRY and CDR2 SYGVKD. V was pared by 0 bases and J by 2 bases, with 10 bases between. The CDR3 reads CAISESLRLNTGELFF. CDR3 DNA sequence: TGTGCCATCAGTGAGTCGCTTCGGCTTAACACCGGGGAGCTGTTTTTT.

This rearrangement joins TRBV5-1 to TRBJ2-7, with TRBD1 matching over 9 bases. V lost 4 bases, J lost 5 bases, and 7 bases stayed unmatched. This CDR3 contains 14 residues. Per the germline V gene, CDR1 is SGHRS and CDR2 is YFSETQ. In nucleotides, the CDR3 is TGCGCCAGCAGCCTACAGGGGGCCCTGAACGAGCAGTACTTC. Translated, it gives CASSLQGALNEQYF. Supplemented by reference TRBV5-1 and TRBJ2-7, the full variable domain reads KAGVTQTPRYLIKTRGQQVTLSCSPISGHRSVSWYQQTPGQGLQFLFEYFSETQRNKGNFPGRFSGRQFSNSRSEMNVSTLELGDSALYLCASSLQGALNEQYFGPGTRLTVT.

This clone was counted ten times or more. The rearrangement joins TRBV7-2 to TRBJ2-3; D perhaps matches TRBD2 (5 bases). Germline CDR1 reads SGHTA; CDR2 reads FQGNSA. CDR3 length: 15 residues. The V gene lost 1 base and the J gene lost 6 bases, with 14 bases spanning the gap. CDR3 sequence: CASSLEPRATDTQYF. DNA for the CDR3: TGTGCCAGCAGCTTAGAGCCGCGGGCCACCGATACGCAGTATTTT.

This chain links TRBV7-3 with TRBJ2-7, with 8 bases that match TRBD1. V lost 5 bases to trimming and J lost 8 bases; unmatched junction nucleotides: 8. Germline CDR1 and CDR2: SGHTA and FQGTGA. CDR3 length: 13 residues. CDR3 nucleotides: TGTGCCAGCAGCCCGGACAGGGTGGCCCAGCAGTACTTC. Its protein product is CASSPDRVAQQYF.

To note about this clone: One end of the junction varies from germline; a read error may be responsible. The gene calls are TRBV7-2 and TRBJ2-6; D is possibly TRBD1 (5 bases). Germline V gene lookup returns CDR1 SGHTA and CDR2 FQGNSA. This CDR3 comprises 14 residues. CDR3 region: CASSLASGANVMTF. The CDR3 DNA sequence: TGTGCCAGCAGCTTAGCATCTGGGGCGAACGTCATGACTTTC.

The chain links TRBV6-1 to TRBJ2-1, with a possible D match to TRBD2 (6 bases). In germline, CDR1 is MNHNS, CDR2 SASEGT. This CDR3 is 14 amino acids long. Trimming stripped 8 bases from V and 7 bases from J, with 18 bases between. The DNA of the CDR3 is TGTGCCAGCGTCAGACTATTTGGAGGGAATGAGCAGTTCTTC. Its translation is CASVRLFGGNEQFF.

With regard to this clone: Compared with germline, one end of the junction differs, possibly owing to a read error. The chain combines TRBV28 with TRBJ1-4, with D possibly TRBD1 on 5 matching bases. In germline, CDR1 is MDHEN, CDR2 SYDVKM. The CDR3 consists of 17 residues. Written as DNA, the CDR3 is TGTGCCAGCAGTTTAGGGTTGGGGGGTCTGCAACTAATGAAAAACTGTTTT. Protein sequence: CASSLGLGGLQLMKNCF.

The chain is built from TRBV30 and TRBJ2-7, with D perhaps being TRBD1 or TRBD2 (5 bases each). CDR1 is GTSNPN and CDR2 is SVGIG in the germline V gene (reference sequence). V gave up 3 bases and J gave up 0 bases, with 12 bases separating them. The CDR3 is 14 residues long. The CDR3 DNA reads as TGTGCCTGGAGGATTGAGGGGAGCTCCTACGAGCAGTACTTC. Translation: CAWRIEGSSYEQYF.

This clone came up many times. The chain carries TRBV9 and TRBJ1-2, with D uncertain. Germline CDR1 reads SGDLS; CDR2 reads YYNGEE. The CDR3 runs to 13 residues. V was pared by 0 bases and J by 4 bases, with 7 bases between. As DNA, the CDR3 is TGTGCCAGCAGCGTAGAGGGCACCTATGGCTACACCTTC. Amino acid sequence: CASSVEGTYGYTF.

The chain is built from TRBV11-2 and TRBJ2-3; 10 bases map to TRBD2. V was clipped by 1 base and J by 2 bases; unmatched bases: 6. CDR1 and CDR2 (germline): SGHAT, FQNNGV. The CDR3 covers 17 residues. In nucleotides, the CDR3 is TGTGCCAGCAGCTTAGTCGTTCTAGCGGGAGCCACAGATACGCAGTATTTT. Protein product: CASSLVVLAGATDTQYF. Full variable domain (rest looked up from reference TRBV11-2 and TRBJ2-3): EAGVAQSPRYKIIEKRQSVAFWCNPISGHATLYWYQQILGQGPKLLIQFQNNGVVDDSQLPKDRFSAERLKGVDSTLKIQPAKLEDSAVYLCASSLVVLAGATDTQYFGPGTRLTVL.

This clone was seen ten or more times. V gene TRBV10-3 combines with J gene TRBJ1-4; D possibly corresponds to TRBD1 (5 bases). The CDR3 extends over 16 amino acids. CDR1 ENHRY and CDR2 SYGVKD come from the germline V gene. V lost 3 bases, J lost 0 bases, and 11 bases lay in between. DNA of the CDR3: TGTGCCATCAGTGAAGGGACTTTGGCAACTAATGAAAAACTGTTTTTT. Translated, it gives CAISEGTLATNEKLFF.

The table lists this clone with many counts. Different DNA sequences within this sample yield the same CDR3. The chain carries TRBV10-3 and TRBJ1-5, with D perhaps TRBD1 (6 bases). This CDR3 is 15 amino acids long. V was cut by 8 bases and J by 2 bases, with 16 bases left in between. Germline V gives CDR1 ENHRY, CDR2 SYGVKD. CDR3 sequence reads: CAISPSGAGNQPQHF. The CDR3 nucleotides are TGTGCCATCTCCCCATCGGGGGCCGGCAATCAGCCCCAGCATTTT.